This T cell receptor (beta chain) was observed in a study of CD8 T cells in ankylosing spondylitis. This clonotype was counted many times. The CDR3 totals 16 residues. J gave up 1 base and V 1 base, and 5 bases lay outside the gene matches. One entry per CDR3 protein, called by TCRdb with MiXCR from the 5' RACE reads. Altogether roughly 180,000 distinct CDR3 sequences are present, roughly 11% being singletons, with the ten largest covering roughly 28%. This sequence was found in a male donor with ankylosing spondylitis or in good health (not recorded which). The chain carries TRBV12-3 or TRBV12-4 and TRBJ2-3; 7 positions match TRBD2. The sequenced sample consisted of blood, either unsorted or a sorted T cell fraction (not recorded which). This CDR3 is CASSLGLAEGTDTQYF. CDR3 nucleotide sequence: TGTGCCAGCAGTTTAGGGCTAGCGGAAGGCACAGATACGCAGTATTTT.